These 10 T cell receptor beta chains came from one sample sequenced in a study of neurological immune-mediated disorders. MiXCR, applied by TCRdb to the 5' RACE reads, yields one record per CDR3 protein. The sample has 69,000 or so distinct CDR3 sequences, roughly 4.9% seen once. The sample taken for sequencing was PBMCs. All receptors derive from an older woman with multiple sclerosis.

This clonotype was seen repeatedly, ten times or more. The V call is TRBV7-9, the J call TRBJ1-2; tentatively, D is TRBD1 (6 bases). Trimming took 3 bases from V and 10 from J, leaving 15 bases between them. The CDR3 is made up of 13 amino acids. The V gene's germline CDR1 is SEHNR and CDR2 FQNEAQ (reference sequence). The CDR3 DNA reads TGTGCCAGCAGCTTGCTAATGGACAGAAACTACACCTTC. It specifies CASSLLMDRNYTF.

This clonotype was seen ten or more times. Here the CDR3 reads CASSSLAVNEQFF. The CDR3 DNA reads TGTGCCAGTAGCTCCCTAGCGGTCAATGAGCAGTTCTTC. The chain links TRBV19 to TRBJ2-1, with 7 bases that match TRBD2. V shed 6 bases and J 6 bases; nucleotides not matched to a gene: 5. This CDR3 is built from 13 residues. Germline V lookup: CDR1 LNHDA, CDR2 SQIVND (reference sequence).

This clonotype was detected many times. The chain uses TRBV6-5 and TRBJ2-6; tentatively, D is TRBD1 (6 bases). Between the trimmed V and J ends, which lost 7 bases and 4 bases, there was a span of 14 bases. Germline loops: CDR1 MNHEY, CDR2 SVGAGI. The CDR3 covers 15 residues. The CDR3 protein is CASKIQGRGANVLTF. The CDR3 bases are TGTGCCAGCAAGATACAGGGCCGAGGGGCCAACGTCCTGACTTTC.

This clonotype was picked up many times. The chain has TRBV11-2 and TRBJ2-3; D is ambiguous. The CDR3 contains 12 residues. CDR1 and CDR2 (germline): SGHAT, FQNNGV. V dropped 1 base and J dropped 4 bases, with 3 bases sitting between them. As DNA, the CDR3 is TGTGCCAGCAGCTTAGGTTCAGATACGCAGTATTTT. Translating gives CASSLGSDTQYF. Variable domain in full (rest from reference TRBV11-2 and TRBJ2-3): EAGVAQSPRYKIIEKRQSVAFWCNPISGHATLYWYQQILGQGPKLLIQFQNNGVVDDSQLPKDRFSAERLKGVDSTLKIQPAKLEDSAVYLCASSLGSDTQYFGPGTRLTVL.

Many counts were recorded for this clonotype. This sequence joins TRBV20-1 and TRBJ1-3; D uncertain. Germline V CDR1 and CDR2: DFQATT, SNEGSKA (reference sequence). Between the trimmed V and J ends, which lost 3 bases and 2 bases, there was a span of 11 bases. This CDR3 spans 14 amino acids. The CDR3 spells CSARVDGTGNTIYF. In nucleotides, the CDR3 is TGCAGTGCTAGGGTGGATGGTACTGGAAACACCATATATTTT.

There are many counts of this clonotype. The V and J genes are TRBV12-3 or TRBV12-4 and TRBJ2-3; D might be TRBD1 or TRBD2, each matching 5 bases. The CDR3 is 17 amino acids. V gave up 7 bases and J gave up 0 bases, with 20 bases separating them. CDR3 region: CASTSRDRLISTDTQYF. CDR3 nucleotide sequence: TGTGCCAGCACATCCCGGGACCGCCTAATTAGCACAGATACGCAGTATTTT.

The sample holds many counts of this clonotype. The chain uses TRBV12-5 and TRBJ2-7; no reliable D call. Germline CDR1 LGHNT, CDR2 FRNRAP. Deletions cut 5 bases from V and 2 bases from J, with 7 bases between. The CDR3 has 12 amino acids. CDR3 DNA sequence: TGTGCTAGTGGTATTGACACCTACGAGCAGTACTTC. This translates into CASGIDTYEQYF. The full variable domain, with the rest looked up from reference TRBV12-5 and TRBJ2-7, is DARVTQTPRHKVTEMGQEVTMRCQPILGHNTVFWYRQTMMQGLELLAYFRNRAPLDDSGMPKDRFSAEMPDATLATLKIQPSEPRDSAVYFCASGIDTYEQYFGPGTRLTVT.

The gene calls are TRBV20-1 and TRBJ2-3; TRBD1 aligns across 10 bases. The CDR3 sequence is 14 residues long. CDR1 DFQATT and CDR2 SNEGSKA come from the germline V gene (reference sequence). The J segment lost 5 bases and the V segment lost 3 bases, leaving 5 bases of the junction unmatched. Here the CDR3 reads CSASGQGVLDTQYF. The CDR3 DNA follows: TGCAGTGCTAGTGGACAGGGGGTTTTAGATACGCAGTATTTT.

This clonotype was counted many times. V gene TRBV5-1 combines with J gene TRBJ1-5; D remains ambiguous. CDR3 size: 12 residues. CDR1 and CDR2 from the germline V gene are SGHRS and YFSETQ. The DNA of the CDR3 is TGCGCTCCCCCGGGGTCCAATCAGCCCCAGCATTTT. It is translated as CAPPGSNQPQHF. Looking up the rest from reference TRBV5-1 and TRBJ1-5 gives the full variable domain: KAGVTQTPRYLIKTRGQQVTLSCSPISGHRSVSWYQQTPGQGLQFLFEYFSETQRNKGNFPGRFSGRQFSNSRSEMNVSTLELGDSALYLCAPPGSNQPQHFGDGTRLSIL.

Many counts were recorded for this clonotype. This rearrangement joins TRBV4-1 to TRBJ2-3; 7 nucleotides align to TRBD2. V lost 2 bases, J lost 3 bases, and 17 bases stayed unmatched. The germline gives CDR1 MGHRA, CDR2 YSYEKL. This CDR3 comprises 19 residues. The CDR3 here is CASSQPPGGASGPTDTQYF. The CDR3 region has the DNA TGCGCCAGCAGCCAACCACCCGGCGGGGCTAGCGGACCTACAGATACGCAGTATTTT.